These T cell receptor beta chains were read from a single sample in a study of T cell responses to AZD1222 COVID-19 vaccine. Assay: immunoSEQ multiplex PCR; the TCRdb copy retains only in-frame clones and omits some. This sample has approximately 130,000 clones, with 70% to 90% found just once. The sample was peripheral blood, taken 28 days after the second AZD1222 dose. These receptors originate from an adult who received the AZD1222 COVID-19 vaccine. CDR3s include the opening cysteine and the closing phenylalanine or tryptophan. A D gene is named only where the DNA matches it firmly. Only part of the rows carry a size: once, few, many, or a class if the clone is expanded.

CASSPSFSSDEQFF,TGTGCCAGCTCCCCCTCTTTCTCTAGCGATGAGCAGTTCTTC,TRBJ2-1,-,TRBV18,-
CASSFSYSGNTIYF,TGTGCCAGCAGCTTCTCCTACTCTGGAAACACCATATATTTT,TRBJ1-3,-,TRBV5-6,few
CASSPPLAGETQYF,TGTGCCAGCAGTCCCCCGTTGGCGGGAGAGACCCAGTACTTC,TRBJ2-5,-,TRBV25-1,-
CASSRQGLIQETQYF,TGTGCTAGCAGCCGACAGGGTTTGATCCAAGAGACCCAGTACTTC,TRBJ2-5,TRBD1,TRBV7-7,-
CASSTYLAGGRYEQYF,TGTGCCAGTAGTACGTACCTAGCGGGGGGCCGCTACGAGCAGTACTTC,TRBJ2-7,TRBD2,TRBV19,-
CSARPSGPQYF,TGCAGTGCCAGACCTAGCGGGCCGCAGTATTTT,TRBJ2-3,TRBD2,TRBV20-1,-
CASSRYSNTQYF,TGTGCCAGCAGTCGCTACTCCAATACGCAGTATTTT,TRBJ2-3,-,TRBV28,-
CASSSGQSYNEQFF,TGTGCCAGCAGCTCGGGACAGAGCTACAATGAGCAGTTCTTC,TRBJ2-1,TRBD1,TRBV11-3,-
CASRGTGGEQYF,TGTGCCAGCAGAGGGACAGGGGGCGAGCAGTACTTC,TRBJ2-7,TRBD1,TRBV2,once
CATSRDGGSAYEQYF,TGTGCCACCAGCAGAGATGGGGGGTCGGCCTACGAGCAGTACTTC,TRBJ2-7,-,TRBV15,once
CASSQDDRAMGGYTF,TGCGCCAGCAGCCAAGACGACAGGGCGATGGGGGGCTACACCTTC,TRBJ1-2,TRBD1,TRBV4-3,-
CASSFAGTGGYGYTF,TGTGCCAGCAGCTTTGCCGGGACAGGGGGGTATGGCTACACCTTC,TRBJ1-2,TRBD1,TRBV5-8,few
CASSYASAGNRYEQYF,TGTGCCAGCAGTTACGCATCGGCAGGGAATCGATACGAGCAGTACTTC,TRBJ2-7,-,TRBV6-5,-
CASSFSPTSAVGNEQFF,TGTGCCAGCAGCTTCTCGCCCACGAGCGCAGTAGGAAATGAGCAGTTCTTC,TRBJ2-1,-,TRBV7-2,-
CSASRGDLPPLHF,TGCAGTGCTAGTCGGGGAGATCTGCCACCCCTCCACTTT,TRBJ1-6,-,TRBV20-1,-
CASSEWGIGYTF,TGTGCCAGCAGTGAGTGGGGCATCGGCTACACCTTC,TRBJ1-2,-,TRBV2,-
CASKLVRNTGELFF,TGTGCCAGCAAGCTAGTGAGGAACACCGGGGAGCTGTTTTTT,TRBJ2-2,-,TRBV2,-
CASSQDEDLRGYTF,TGTGCCAGCAGCCAAGACGAGGACCTTAGGGGCTACACCTTC,TRBJ1-2,-,TRBV3-1/TRBV3-2,-
CASSLKNTGELFF,TGCGCCAGCAGCCTAAAGAACACCGGGGAGCTGTTTTTT,TRBJ2-2,-,TRBV5-1,-
CASSSGTGSTDTQYF,TGTGCCAGCAGTTCCGGGACAGGGTCTACAGATACGCAGTATTTT,TRBJ2-3,TRBD1,TRBV6-2/TRBV6-3,-
CASSQDPPRDWDNYGYTF,TGTGCCAGCAGCCAAGATCCCCCTAGGGACTGGGATAACTATGGCTACACCTTC,TRBJ1-2,-,TRBV3-1/TRBV3-2,-
CSGGQGGYNEQFF,TGCAGCGGGGGACAGGGGGGATACAATGAGCAGTTCTTC,TRBJ2-1,TRBD1,TRBV29-1,-
CASSPRSGSSSLHF,TGTGCCAGCAGTCCAAGATCCGGGTCTTCTTCCCTCCACTTT,TRBJ1-6,-,TRBV9,-
CASTGGYRNSPLHF,TGTGCCAGCACAGGGGGCTATAGGAATTCACCCCTCCACTTT,TRBJ1-6,TRBD1,TRBV2,-
CASRPTANYGYTF,TGTGCCAGCAGGCCGACAGCAAACTATGGCTACACCTTC,TRBJ1-2,-,TRBV28,-
CASSEPALSYEQYF,TGCGCCAGCAGTGAGCCAGCGCTCTCCTACGAGCAGTACTTC,TRBJ2-7,-,TRBV10-2,-
CATSDYYQGDTQYF,TGTGCCACCAGTGATTATTACCAGGGGGATACGCAGTATTTT,TRBJ2-3,-,TRBV24-1,-
CASSQDLEPAFSYNSPLHF,TGTGCCAGCAGCCAAGATTTGGAGCCCGCTTTCTCCTATAATTCACCCCTCCACTTT,TRBJ1-6,-,TRBV3-1/TRBV3-2,few
CATSRQNYQETQYF,TGTGCCACCTCTCGGCAGAATTACCAAGAGACCCAGTACTTC,TRBJ2-5,-,TRBV24-1,-
CASSRDRTEAFF,TGTGCCAGCAGTAGGGACAGGACTGAAGCTTTCTTT,TRBJ1-1,TRBD1,TRBV5-6,-
CASSTGLAGTDTQYF,TGTGCCAGCAGTACGGGACTAGCGGGCACAGATACGCAGTATTTT,TRBJ2-3,TRBD2,TRBV6-5,-
CARGQGGYEQYF,TGTGCCAGGGGACAGGGTGGGTACGAGCAGTACTTC,TRBJ2-7,TRBD1,TRBV2,once
CASSDLAGANNEQFF,TGTGCCAGCAGTGACCTAGCGGGAGCAAACAATGAGCAGTTCTTC,TRBJ2-1,TRBD2,TRBV6-4,-
CATRTGNLRGNTEAFF,TGTGCCACCAGGACAGGGAATTTGAGAGGGAACACTGAAGCTTTCTTT,TRBJ1-1,TRBD1,TRBV5-4,-
CAWSQTAPTDTQYF,TGTGCCTGGAGTCAGACGGCTCCCACAGATACGCAGTATTTT,TRBJ2-3,-,TRBV30,-
CASASSRLNTEAFF,TGTGCCAGTGCCTCATCCCGCCTGAACACTGAAGCTTTCTTT,TRBJ1-1,-,TRBV19,-
CASSFNRGTGNTIYF,TGTGCCAGCAGCTTTAACAGGGGTACTGGAAACACCATATATTTT,TRBJ1-3,TRBD1,TRBV7-2,-
CASNQLSVNNSPLHF,TGTGCCAGCAACCAACTGTCGGTCAATAATTCACCCCTCCACTTT,TRBJ1-6,-,TRBV28,-
CASSLAGGRNEKLFF,TGTGCCAGCAGCTTAGCAGGAGGCAGGAATGAAAAACTGTTTTTT,TRBJ1-4,-,TRBV11-2,-
CASSLGPFDYGYTF,TGTGCCAGCAGCCTCGGGCCATTTGACTATGGCTACACCTTC,TRBJ1-2,-,TRBV21-1,-
CASSPPSRRETQYF,TGTGCCAGCTCACCCCCATCGCGCCGGGAGACCCAGTACTTC,TRBJ2-5,-,TRBV18,-
CASSVLTGELFF,TGTGCCAGCAGCGTGTTGACCGGGGAGCTGTTTTTT,TRBJ2-2,-,TRBV9,-
CASSLPTGSGEKLFF,TGTGCCAGCAGTTTACCGACAGGGAGTGGAGAAAAACTGTTTTTT,TRBJ1-4,TRBD1,TRBV28,-
CSARVGYGYTF,TGCAGTGCTAGAGTTGGCTATGGCTACACCTTC,TRBJ1-2,-,TRBV20-1,-
CASSADRGYEQYF,TGCGCCAGCAGTGCAGACAGGGGTTACGAGCAGTACTTC,TRBJ2-7,TRBD1,TRBV10-1,once
CASSFQDYPHEQYF,TGTGCCAGCAGCTTTCAGGACTATCCCCACGAGCAGTACTTC,TRBJ2-7,-,TRBV5-5,-
CASSLQGPYNEQFF,TGTGCCAGCAGTCTTCAAGGACCGTACAATGAGCAGTTCTTC,TRBJ2-1,-,TRBV7-9,-
CASSRVDRVNSNQPQHF,TGTGCCAGTAGTCGAGTTGACAGGGTTAATAGCAATCAGCCCCAGCATTTT,TRBJ1-5,TRBD1,TRBV19,few
CSVVGNEQFF,TGCAGCGTTGTGGGAAATGAGCAGTTCTTC,TRBJ2-1,-,TRBV29-1,few
CASSFLTSVSSTDTQYF,TGCGCCAGCAGCTTCCTAACTAGCGTCTCTAGCACAGATACGCAGTATTTT,TRBJ2-3,TRBD2,TRBV5-1,-
CATQGGGYPYEQYF,TGTGCCACCCAGGGAGGGGGGTACCCCTACGAGCAGTACTTC,TRBJ2-7,-,TRBV19,-
CASSYEVGSYNEQFF,TGTGCCAGCAGTTACGAGGTGGGCTCCTACAATGAGCAGTTCTTC,TRBJ2-1,-,TRBV6-2/TRBV6-3,once